This TCR beta chain was sequenced for a study of T cells in women clearing cervical HPV infection. Some clones are missing from TCRdb's copy, which holds only in-frame ones; the method was immunoSEQ multiplex PCR. The sample table includes 35,000 to 45,000 clones. To note about this clone: The read halts 3 residues ahead of the CDR3 end, with the missing end drawn from the germline J gene.

The length of the CDR3 is 14 residues. V lost 3 bases, J lost 4 bases, and 7 bases stayed unmatched. Germline V gene sequence: CDR1 DFQATT, CDR2 SNEGSKA (reference sequence). Material: blood buffy coat. The sequence was obtained from a woman between 18 and 70 years old with a cervical HPV16 infection that either progressed to CIN3+ or cleared (not recorded which). The rearrangement links TRBV20-1 to TRBJ2-3; 7 nucleotides align to TRBD1. The chain's CDR3 is CSARGQGVADTQYF. The covered CDR3 bases are TGCAGTGCTAGGGGGCAGGGGGTTGCAGATACG.